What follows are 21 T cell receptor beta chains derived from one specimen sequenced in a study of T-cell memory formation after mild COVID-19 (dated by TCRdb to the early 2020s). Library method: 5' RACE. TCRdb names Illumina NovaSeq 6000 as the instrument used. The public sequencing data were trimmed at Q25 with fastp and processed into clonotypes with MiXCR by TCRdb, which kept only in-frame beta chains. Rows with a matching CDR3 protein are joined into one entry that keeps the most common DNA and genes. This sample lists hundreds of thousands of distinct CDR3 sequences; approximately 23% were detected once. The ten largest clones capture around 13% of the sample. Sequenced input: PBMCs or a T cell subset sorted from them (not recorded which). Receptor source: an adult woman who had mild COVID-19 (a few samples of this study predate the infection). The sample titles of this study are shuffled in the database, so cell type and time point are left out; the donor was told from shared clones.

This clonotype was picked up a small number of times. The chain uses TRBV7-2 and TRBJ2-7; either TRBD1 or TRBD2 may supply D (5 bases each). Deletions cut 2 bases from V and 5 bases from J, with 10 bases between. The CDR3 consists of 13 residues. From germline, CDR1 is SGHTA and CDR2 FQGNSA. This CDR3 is CASSLTGRDEQYF. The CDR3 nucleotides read TGTGCCAGCAGCTTAACGGGGCGCGACGAGCAGTACTTC. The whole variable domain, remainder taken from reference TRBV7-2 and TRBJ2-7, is GAGVSQSPSNKVTEKGKDVELRCDPISGHTALYWYRQSLGQGLEFLIYFQGNSAPDKSGLPSDRFSAERTGGSVSTLTIQRTQQEDSAVYLCASSLTGRDEQYFGPGTRLTVT.

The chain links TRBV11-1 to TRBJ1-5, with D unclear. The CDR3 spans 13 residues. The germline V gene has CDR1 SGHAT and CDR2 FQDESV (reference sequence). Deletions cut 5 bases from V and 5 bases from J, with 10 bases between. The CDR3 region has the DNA TGTGCCAGCAGCCCGTCCGTGGATCAGCCCCAGCATTTT. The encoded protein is CASSPSVDQPQHF.

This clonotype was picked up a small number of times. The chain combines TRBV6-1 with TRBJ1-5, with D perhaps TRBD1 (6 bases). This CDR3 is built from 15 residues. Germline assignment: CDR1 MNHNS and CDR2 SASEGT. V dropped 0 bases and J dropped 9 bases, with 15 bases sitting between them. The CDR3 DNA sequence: TGTGCCAGCAGTGAAGCTCAGGGACACTTTCGGCCCCAGCATTTT. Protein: CASSEAQGHFRPQHF.

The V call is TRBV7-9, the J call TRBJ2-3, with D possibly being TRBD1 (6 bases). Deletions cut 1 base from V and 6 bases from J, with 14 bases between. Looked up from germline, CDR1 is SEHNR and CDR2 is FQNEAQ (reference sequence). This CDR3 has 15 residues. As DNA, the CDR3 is TGTGCCAGCAGCTTAGAACAGGGATCGTCGGATACGCAGTATTTT. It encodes CASSLEQGSSDTQYF.

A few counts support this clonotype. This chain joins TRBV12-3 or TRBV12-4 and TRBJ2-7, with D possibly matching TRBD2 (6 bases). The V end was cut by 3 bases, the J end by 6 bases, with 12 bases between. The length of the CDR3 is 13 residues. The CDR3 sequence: CASSLAGDSEQYF. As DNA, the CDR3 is TGTGCCAGCAGTTTGGCTGGGGACTCCGAGCAGTACTTC.

The CDR3 region is CASSGASGTNNEQFF. The DNA of the CDR3 is TGTGCCAGCAGTGGGGCTTCAGGGACCAACAATGAGCAGTTCTTC. The chain has TRBV2 and TRBJ2-1; either TRBD1 or TRBD2 may supply D (5 bases each). The CDR3 is 15 residues long. Per germline, CDR1 SNHLY and CDR2 FYNNEI. With 4 bases removed from V and 5 bases from J, the gap between germline ends came to 15 bases.

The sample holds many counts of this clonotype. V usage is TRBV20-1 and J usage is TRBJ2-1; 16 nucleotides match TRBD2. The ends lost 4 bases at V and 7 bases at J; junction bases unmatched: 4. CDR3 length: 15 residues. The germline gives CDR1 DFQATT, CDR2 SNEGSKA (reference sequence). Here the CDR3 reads CSAIGTSGGGNEQFF. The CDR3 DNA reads TGCAGTGCTATTGGGACTAGCGGGGGGGGTAATGAGCAGTTCTTC.

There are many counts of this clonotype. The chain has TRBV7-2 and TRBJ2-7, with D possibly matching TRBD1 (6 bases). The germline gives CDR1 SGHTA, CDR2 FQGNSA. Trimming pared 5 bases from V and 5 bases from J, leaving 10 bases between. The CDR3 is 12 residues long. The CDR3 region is CASSPQGDEQYF. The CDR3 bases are TGTGCCAGCAGCCCACAGGGAGACGAGCAGTACTTC.

In nucleotides, the CDR3 is TGTGCCAGCAGCCCTGCGGAAACCGCCTACGAGCAGTACTTC. It is translated as CASSPAETAYEQYF. The chain employs TRBV7-9 and TRBJ2-7; no reliable D call. CDR3 length: 14 residues. Germline values: CDR1 SEHNR, CDR2 FQNEAQ (reference sequence). Deletions cut 5 bases from V and 2 bases from J, with 13 bases between.

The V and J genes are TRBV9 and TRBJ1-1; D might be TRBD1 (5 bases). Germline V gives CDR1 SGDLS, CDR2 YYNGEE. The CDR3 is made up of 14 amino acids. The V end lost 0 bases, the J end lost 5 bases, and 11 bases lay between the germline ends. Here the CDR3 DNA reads TGTGCCAGCAGCGTAGCTGACGGGGCTACTGAAGCTTTCTTT. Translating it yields CASSVADGATEAFF.

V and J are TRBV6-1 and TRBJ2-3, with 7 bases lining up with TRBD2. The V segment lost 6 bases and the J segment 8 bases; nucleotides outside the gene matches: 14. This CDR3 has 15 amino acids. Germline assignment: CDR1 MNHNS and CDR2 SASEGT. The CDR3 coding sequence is TGTGCCAGCAGGCTTGATAGCGTCTCGGGGGGTACGCAGTATTTT. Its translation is CASRLDSVSGGTQYF.

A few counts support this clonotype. Written as DNA, the CDR3 is TGTGCCAGCAGTTTCGATGATCTCACTGAAGCTTTCTTT. As protein: CASSFDDLTEAFF. The rearrangement links TRBV12-3 or TRBV12-4 to TRBJ1-1; unclear D gene. Trimming removed 3 bases from V and 4 bases from J, with 9 bases in between. The CDR3 sequence is 13 residues long.

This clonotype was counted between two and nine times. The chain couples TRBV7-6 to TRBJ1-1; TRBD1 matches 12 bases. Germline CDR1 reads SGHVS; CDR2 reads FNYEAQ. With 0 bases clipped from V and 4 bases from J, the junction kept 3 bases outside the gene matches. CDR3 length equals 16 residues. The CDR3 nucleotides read TGTGCCAGCAGCTTAGCCTTGGGACAGGGGGCCACTGAAGCTTTCTTT. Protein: CASSLALGQGATEAFF.

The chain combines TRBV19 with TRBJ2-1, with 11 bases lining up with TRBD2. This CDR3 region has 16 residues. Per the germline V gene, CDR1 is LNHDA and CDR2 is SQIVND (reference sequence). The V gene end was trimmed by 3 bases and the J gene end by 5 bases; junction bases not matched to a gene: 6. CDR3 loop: CASSIFTSGSNNEQFF. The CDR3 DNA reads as TGTGCCAGTAGTATCTTCACTAGCGGGAGCAACAATGAGCAGTTCTTC.

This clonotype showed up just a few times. In DNA form, the CDR3 reads TGCGCCAGCAGCTTGAACGGACTCGGCGAAGATACGCAGTATTTT. Protein: CASSLNGLGEDTQYF. The V gene is TRBV5-1, the J gene TRBJ2-3; tentatively, D is TRBD2 (5 bases). The CDR3 runs 15 residues. Germline V gene lookup returns CDR1 SGHRS and CDR2 YFSETQ. V lost 1 base and J lost 5, with 14 bases in between.

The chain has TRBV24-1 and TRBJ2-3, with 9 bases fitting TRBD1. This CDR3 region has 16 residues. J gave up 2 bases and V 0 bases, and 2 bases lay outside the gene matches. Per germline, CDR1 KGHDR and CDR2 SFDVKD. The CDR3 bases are TGTGCCACCAGTGATTTGGGGACAGGGATCACAGATACGCAGTATTTT. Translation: CATSDLGTGITDTQYF.

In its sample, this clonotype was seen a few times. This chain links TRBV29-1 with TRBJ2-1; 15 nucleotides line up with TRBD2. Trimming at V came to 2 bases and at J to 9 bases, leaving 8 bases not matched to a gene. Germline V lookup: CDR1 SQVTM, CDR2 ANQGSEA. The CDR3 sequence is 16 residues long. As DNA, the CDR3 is TGCAGCGTTGAACCGCCGGGACTAGCGGGAGGAGGTGAGCAGTTCTTC. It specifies CSVEPPGLAGGGEQFF.

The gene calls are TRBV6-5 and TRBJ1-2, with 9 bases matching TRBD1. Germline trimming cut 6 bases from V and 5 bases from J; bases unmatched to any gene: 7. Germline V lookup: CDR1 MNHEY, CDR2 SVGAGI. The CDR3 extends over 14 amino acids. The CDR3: CASRSQGARYGYTF. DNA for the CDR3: TGTGCCAGCAGGTCACAGGGGGCGCGTTATGGCTACACCTTC.

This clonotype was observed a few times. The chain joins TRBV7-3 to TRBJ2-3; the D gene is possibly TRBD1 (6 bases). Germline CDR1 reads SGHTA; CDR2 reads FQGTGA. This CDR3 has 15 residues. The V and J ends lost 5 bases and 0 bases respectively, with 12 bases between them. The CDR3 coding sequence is TGTGCCAGCAGCCCGCAGGGGATGAGCACAGATACGCAGTATTTT. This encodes CASSPQGMSTDTQYF. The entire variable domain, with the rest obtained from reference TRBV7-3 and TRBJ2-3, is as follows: GAGVSQTPSNKVTEKGKYVELRCDPISGHTALYWYRQSLGQGPEFLIYFQGTGAADDSGLPNDRFFAVRPEGSVSTLKIQRTERGDSAVYLCASSPQGMSTDTQYFGPGTRLTVL.

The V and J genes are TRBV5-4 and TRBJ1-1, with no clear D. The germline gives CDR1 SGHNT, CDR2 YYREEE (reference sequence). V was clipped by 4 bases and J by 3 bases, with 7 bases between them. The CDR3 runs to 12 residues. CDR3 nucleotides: TGTGCCAGCAGCCGGGCGGACACTGAAGCTTTCTTT. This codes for CASSRADTEAFF. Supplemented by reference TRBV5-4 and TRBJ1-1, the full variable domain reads ETGVTQSPTHLIKTRGQQVTLRCSSQSGHNTVSWYQQALGQGPQFIFQYYREEENGRGNFPPRFSGLQFPNYSSELNVNALELDDSALYLCASSRADTEAFFGQGTRLTVV.

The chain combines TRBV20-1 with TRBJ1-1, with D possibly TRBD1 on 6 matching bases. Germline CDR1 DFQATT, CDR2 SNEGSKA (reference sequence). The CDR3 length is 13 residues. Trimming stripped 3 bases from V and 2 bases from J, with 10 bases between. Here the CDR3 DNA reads TGCAGTGCTAGTGAGGACAGAAACACTGAAGCTTTCTTT. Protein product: CSASEDRNTEAFF.